A selection of T cell receptor beta chains follows, all from one sample in a study of blood T cell repertoires in COVID-19. This table comes from immunoSEQ multiplex PCR, and its TCRdb copy is limited to in-frame clones, with some not included. This sample has around 310,000 clones, with 80% to 95% found just once. The material sequenced was peripheral blood. The receptors were gathered from a woman in her 30s with COVID-19, enrolled during active disease. Both conserved end residues are part of each CDR3.

V gene: TRBV19; J gene: TRBJ1-5; CDR3 protein: CASSTRQGSGNQPQHF
V gene: TRBV4-2; J gene: TRBJ2-5; CDR3 protein: CASSQDPSGRAVMETQYF
V gene: TRBV24-1; J gene: TRBJ2-7; CDR3 protein: CATSGLSGEQYF
V gene: TRBV4-1; J gene: TRBJ2-5; CDR3 protein: CASSLGLAGGIRETQYF
V gene: TRBV10-1; J gene: TRBJ1-2; CDR3 protein: CASSETQGYGYTF
V gene: TRBV28; J gene: TRBJ2-1; CDR3 protein: CASLARDEQFF
V gene: TRBV6-5; J gene: TRBJ2-7; CDR3 protein: CASSLGYEQYF
V gene: TRBV9; J gene: TRBJ2-7; CDR3 protein: CASSVGPEALYEQYF
V gene: TRBV5-1; J gene: TRBJ2-1; CDR3 protein: CASSWHREDEQFF
V gene: TRBV11-3; J gene: TRBJ1-1; CDR3 protein: CASSLPGSAEAFF
V gene: TRBV6-6; J gene: TRBJ2-1; CDR3 protein: CASRKRQGSSYNEQFF
V gene: TRBV20-1; J gene: TRBJ1-2; CDR3 protein: CSASEGGTGNYGYTF
V gene: TRBV14; J gene: TRBJ1-2; CDR3 protein: CASSRDSNYGYTF
V gene: TRBV4-3; J gene: TRBJ2-7; CDR3 protein: CASSKTGFHEQYF
V gene: TRBV12-3/TRBV12-4; J gene: TRBJ2-5; CDR3 protein: CASSRAGEETQYF
V gene: TRBV2; J gene: TRBJ2-1; CDR3 protein: CASSVAQGGEQFF
V gene: TRBV9; J gene: TRBJ2-7; CDR3 protein: CASSVASGIYEQYF
V gene: TRBV28; J gene: TRBJ1-1; CDR3 protein: CASSQGVRTEAFF
V gene: TRBV6-5; J gene: TRBJ2-4; CDR3 protein: CASSRQGAEDIQYF
V gene: TRBV4-3; J gene: TRBJ1-4; CDR3 protein: CASSQAPTAYNEKLFF
V gene: TRBV10-3; J gene: TRBJ2-7; CDR3 protein: CAISEGTGFYEQYF
V gene: TRBV15; J gene: TRBJ2-1; CDR3 protein: CATSGDRGVRNEQFF
V gene: TRBV28; J gene: TRBJ1-4; CDR3 protein: CASNTPGQNEKLFF
V gene: TRBV13; J gene: TRBJ1-1; CDR3 protein: CASSPSPGTGDEAFF
V gene: TRBV11-1; J gene: TRBJ2-7; CDR3 protein: CASSLARTGYEQYF
V gene: TRBV28; J gene: TRBJ2-7; CDR3 protein: CASSLYLPRLSYEQYF
V gene: TRBV4-1; J gene: TRBJ2-4; CDR3 protein: CASSPLAGLAKNIQYF
V gene: TRBV15; J gene: TRBJ2-1; CDR3 protein: CATSRWTVDEQFF
V gene: TRBV6-1; J gene: TRBJ2-7; CDR3 protein: CASSEAGTPPYEQYF
V gene: TRBV28; J gene: TRBJ2-6; CDR3 protein: CASSPISGANVLTF
V gene: TRBV5-1; J gene: TRBJ1-1; CDR3 protein: CASSQDSGDTEAFF